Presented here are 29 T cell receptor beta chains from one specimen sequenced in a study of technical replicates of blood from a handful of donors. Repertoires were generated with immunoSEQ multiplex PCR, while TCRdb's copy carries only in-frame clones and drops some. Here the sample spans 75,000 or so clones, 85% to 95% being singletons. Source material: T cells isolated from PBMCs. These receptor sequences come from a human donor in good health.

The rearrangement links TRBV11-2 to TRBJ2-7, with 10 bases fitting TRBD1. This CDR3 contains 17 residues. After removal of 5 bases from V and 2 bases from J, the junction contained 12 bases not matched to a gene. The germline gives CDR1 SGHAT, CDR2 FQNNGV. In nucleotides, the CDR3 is TGTGCCAGCAGCCGGGGGGTGTCCGGACAGGGGGCCTACGAGCAGTACTTC. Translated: CASSRGVSGQGAYEQYF.

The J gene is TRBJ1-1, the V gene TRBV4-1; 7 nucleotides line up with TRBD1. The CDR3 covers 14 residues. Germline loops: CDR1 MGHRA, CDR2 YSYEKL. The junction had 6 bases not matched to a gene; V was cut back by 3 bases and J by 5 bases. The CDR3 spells CASSQNRGNTEAFF. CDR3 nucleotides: TGCGCCAGCAGCCAGAACAGGGGTAATACTGAAGCTTTCTTT.

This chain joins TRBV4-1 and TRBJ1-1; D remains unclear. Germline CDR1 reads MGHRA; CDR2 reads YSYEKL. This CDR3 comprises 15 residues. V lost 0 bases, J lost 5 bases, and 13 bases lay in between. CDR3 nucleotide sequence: TGCGCCAGCAGCCAAGATAGGGCTGGCGGGACTGAAGCTTTCTTT. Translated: CASSQDRAGGTEAFF.

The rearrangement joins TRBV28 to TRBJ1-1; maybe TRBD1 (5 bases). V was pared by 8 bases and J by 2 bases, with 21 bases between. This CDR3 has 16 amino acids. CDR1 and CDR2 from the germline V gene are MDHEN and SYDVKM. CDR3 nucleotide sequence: TGTGCCAGCGTCCCTTGGGGGGGAGACCCAAACACTGAAGCTTTCTTT. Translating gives CASVPWGGDPNTEAFF.

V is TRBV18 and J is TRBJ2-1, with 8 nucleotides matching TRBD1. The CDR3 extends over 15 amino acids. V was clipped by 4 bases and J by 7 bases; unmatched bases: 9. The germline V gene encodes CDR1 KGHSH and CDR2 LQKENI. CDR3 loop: CASSLYRTGSNEQFF. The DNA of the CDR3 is TGTGCCAGCTCACTCTACAGGACAGGGTCGAATGAGCAGTTCTTC.

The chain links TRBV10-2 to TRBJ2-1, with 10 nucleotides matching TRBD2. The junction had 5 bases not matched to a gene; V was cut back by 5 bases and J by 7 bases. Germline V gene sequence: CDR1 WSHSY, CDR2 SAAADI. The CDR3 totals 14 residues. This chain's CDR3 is CASSSSSGRNEQFF. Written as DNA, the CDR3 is TGCGCCAGCAGTTCGAGTAGCGGGAGGAATGAGCAGTTCTTC.

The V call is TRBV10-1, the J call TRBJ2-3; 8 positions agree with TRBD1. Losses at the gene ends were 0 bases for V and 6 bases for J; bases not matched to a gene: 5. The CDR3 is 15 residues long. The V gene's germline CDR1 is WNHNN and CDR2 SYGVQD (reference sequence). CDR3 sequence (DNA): TGCGCCAGCAGTGAGTCGCGGACAGGGTCCGATACGCAGTATTTT. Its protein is CASSESRTGSDTQYF.

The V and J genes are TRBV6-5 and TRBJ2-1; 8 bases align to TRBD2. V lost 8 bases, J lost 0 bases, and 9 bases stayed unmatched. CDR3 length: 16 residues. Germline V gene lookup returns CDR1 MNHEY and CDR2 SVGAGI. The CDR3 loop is CASRLAGIGSYNEQFF. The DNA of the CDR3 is TGTGCCAGCCGTTTAGCGGGAATTGGCTCCTACAATGAGCAGTTCTTC.

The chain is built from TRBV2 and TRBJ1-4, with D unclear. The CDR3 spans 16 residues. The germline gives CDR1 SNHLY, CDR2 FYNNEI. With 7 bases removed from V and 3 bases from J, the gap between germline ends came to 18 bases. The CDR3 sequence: CASKNGGPRANEKLFF. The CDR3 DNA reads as TGTGCCAGCAAGAATGGAGGTCCACGGGCTAATGAAAAACTGTTTTTT.

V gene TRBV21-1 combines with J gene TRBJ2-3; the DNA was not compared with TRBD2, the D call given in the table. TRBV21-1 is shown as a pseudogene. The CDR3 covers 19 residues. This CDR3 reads CASSKEGKTSGRGTDTQYF. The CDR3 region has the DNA TGTGCCAGCAGCAAAGAGGGGAAGACTAGCGGGAGAGGGACAGATACGCAGTATTTT.

CDR3 DNA sequence: TGTGCCAGCAGTTCTGGGGCGCTGGGCCAAGAGACCCAGTACTTC. This sequence encodes CASSSGALGQETQYF. V gene TRBV28 combines with J gene TRBJ2-5; TRBD1 is a possible D gene (5 bases). Germline V lookup: CDR1 MDHEN, CDR2 SYDVKM. There are 15 residues in the CDR3. Between the trimmed V and J ends, which lost 4 bases and 1 base, there was a span of 13 bases.

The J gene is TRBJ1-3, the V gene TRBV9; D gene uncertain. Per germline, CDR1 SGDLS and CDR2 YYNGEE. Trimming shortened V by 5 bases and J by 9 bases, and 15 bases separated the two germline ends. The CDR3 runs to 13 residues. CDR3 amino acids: CASSPWTSGTIYF. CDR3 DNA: TGTGCCAGCAGTCCCTGGACCAGCGGCACCATATATTTT.

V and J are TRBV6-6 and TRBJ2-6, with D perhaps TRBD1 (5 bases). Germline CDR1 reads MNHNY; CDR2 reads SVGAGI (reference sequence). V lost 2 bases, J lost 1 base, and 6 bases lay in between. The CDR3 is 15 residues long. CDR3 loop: CASSYDSSGANVLTF. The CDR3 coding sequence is TGTGCCAGCAGTTACGACAGTTCTGGGGCCAACGTCCTGACTTTC.

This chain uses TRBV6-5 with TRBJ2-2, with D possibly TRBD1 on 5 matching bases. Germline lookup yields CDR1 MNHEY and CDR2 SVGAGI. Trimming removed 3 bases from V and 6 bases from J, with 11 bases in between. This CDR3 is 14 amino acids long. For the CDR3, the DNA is TGTGCCAGCAGTTATGGGGCAGGGTCCGGGGAGCTGTTTTTT. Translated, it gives CASSYGAGSGELFF.

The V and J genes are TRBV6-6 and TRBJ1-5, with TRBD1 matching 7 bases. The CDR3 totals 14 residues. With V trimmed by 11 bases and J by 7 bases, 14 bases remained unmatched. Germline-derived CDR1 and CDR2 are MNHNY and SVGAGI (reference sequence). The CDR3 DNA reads TGTGCCTCGAACCAGCAGGGGGTAGGCCAGCCCCAGCATTTT. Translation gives CASNQQGVGQPQHF.

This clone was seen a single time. CDR3 protein: CASSLAGLAGSFLYF. The CDR3 nucleotides are TGCGCCAGCAGCTTGGCCGGACTAGCGGGGTCTTTTTTGTACTTC. The V and J genes are TRBV5-1 and TRBJ2-5; the match to TRBD2 covers 12 bases. The CDR3 runs 15 residues. The V and J ends lost 0 bases and 13 bases, in that order; junction bases with no gene match: 10. Germline loops: CDR1 SGHRS, CDR2 YFSETQ.

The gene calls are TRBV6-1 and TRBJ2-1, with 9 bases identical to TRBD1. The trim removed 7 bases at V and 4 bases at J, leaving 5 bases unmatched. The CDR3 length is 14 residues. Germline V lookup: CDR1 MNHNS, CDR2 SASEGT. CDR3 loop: CASKPGQGYNEQFF. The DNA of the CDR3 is TGTGCCAGCAAGCCGGGACAGGGTTACAATGAGCAGTTCTTC.

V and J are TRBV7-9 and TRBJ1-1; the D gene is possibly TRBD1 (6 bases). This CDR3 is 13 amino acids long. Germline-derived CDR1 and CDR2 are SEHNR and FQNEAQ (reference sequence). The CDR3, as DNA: TGTGCTTCCGGGGACAAGGGTGGGGCTGAAGCTTTCTTT. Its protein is CASGDKGGAEAFF.

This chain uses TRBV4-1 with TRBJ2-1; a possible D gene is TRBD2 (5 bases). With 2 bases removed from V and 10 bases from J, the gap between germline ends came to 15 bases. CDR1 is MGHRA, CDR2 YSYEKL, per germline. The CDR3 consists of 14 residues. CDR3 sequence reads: CASSQSSLREEQFF. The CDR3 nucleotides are TGCGCCAGCAGCCAATCGAGCCTAAGGGAGGAGCAGTTCTTC.

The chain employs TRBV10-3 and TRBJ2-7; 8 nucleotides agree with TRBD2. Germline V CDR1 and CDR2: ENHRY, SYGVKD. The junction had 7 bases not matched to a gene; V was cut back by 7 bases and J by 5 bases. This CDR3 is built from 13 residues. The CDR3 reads CAIKTTGGNEQYF. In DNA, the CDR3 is TGTGCCATCAAAACTACGGGGGGGAACGAGCAGTACTTC.

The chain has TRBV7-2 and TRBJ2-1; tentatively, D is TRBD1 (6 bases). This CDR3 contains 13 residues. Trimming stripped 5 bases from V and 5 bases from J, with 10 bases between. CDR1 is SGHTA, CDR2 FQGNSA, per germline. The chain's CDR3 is CASSLGQNNEQFF. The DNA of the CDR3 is TGTGCCAGCAGCCTAGGACAGAACAATGAGCAGTTCTTC.

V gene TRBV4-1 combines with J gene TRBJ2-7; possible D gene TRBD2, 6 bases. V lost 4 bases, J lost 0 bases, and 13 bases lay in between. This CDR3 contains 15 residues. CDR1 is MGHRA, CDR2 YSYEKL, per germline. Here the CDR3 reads CASSPLYGSSYEQYF. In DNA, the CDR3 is TGCGCCAGCAGCCCGCTCTACGGGAGCTCCTACGAGCAGTACTTC.

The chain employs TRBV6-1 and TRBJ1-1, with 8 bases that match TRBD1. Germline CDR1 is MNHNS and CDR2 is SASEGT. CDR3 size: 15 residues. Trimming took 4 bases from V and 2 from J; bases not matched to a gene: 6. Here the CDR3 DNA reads TGTGCCAGCAGTGTCGGACAGGGTACTAACACTGAAGCTTTCTTT. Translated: CASSVGQGTNTEAFF.

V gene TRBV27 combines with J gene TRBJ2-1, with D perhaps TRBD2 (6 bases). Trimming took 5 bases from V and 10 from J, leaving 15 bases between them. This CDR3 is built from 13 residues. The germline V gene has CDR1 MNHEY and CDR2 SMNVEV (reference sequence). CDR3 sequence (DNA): TGTGCCAGCAGTCCTAAGACTAGTCACGAGCAGTTCTTC. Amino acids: CASSPKTSHEQFF.

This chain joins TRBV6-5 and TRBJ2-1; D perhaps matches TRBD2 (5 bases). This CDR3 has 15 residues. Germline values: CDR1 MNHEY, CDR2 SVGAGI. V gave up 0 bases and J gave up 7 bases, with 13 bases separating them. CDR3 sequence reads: CASSYSGEGENEQFF. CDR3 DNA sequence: TGTGCCAGCAGTTACTCCGGAGAGGGTGAGAATGAGCAGTTCTTC.

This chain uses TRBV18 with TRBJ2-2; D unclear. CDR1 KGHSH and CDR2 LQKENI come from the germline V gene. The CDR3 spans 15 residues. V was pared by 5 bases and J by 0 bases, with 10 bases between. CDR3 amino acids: CASSFDIANTGELFF. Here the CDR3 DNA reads TGTGCCAGCTCATTCGACATTGCGAACACCGGGGAGCTGTTTTTT.

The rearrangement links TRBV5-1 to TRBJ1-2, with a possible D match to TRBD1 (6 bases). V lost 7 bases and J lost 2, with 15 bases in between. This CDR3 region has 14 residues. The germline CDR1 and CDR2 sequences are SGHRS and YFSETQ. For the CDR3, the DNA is TGCGCCAGCGCAGCGGGGGGCGAGAACTATGGCTACACCTTC. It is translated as CASAAGGENYGYTF.

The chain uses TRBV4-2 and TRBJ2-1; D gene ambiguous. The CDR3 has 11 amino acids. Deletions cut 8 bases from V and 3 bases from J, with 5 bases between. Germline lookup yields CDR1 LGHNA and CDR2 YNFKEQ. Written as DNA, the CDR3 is TGTGCCAGCGAGAGCTACAATGAGCAGTTCTTC. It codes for CASESYNEQFF.

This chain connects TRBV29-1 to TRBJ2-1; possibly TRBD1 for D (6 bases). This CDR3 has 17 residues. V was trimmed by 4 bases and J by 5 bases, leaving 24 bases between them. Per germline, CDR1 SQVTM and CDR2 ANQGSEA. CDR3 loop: CSVVRWGSSQGNNEQFF. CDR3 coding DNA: TGCAGCGTTGTAAGATGGGGAAGTTCTCAGGGGAACAATGAGCAGTTCTTC.